A selection of T cell receptor beta chains follows, all from one sample in a study of blood T cell repertoires in COVID-19. Assay: immunoSEQ multiplex PCR; the TCRdb copy retains only in-frame clones and omits some. The repertoire holds roughly 220,000 clones, with roughly 89% as singletons. The sequencing input was PBMCs or T cells enriched from blood (not recorded which). The receptors here all came from a man in his thirties or forties who had been exposed to COVID-19. Both conserved end residues are part of each CDR3.

j_call	cdr3_length	v_call	cdr3_aa
TRBJ2-1	15	TRBV18	CASSPGQGRKNEQFF
TRBJ1-6	18	TRBV5-1	CASGKPGGLWSYNSPLHF
TRBJ1-2	14	TRBV10-3	CAITPGGTDYGYTF
TRBJ2-3	15	TRBV27	CASSPWQGWPDTQYF
TRBJ1-5	14	TRBV15	CATSRVQEGQPQHF
TRBJ2-7	14	TRBV5-4	CASSGGDSPYEQYF
TRBJ2-1	11	TRBV29-1	CSVESPNEQFF
TRBJ2-1	15	TRBV7-9	CASSLGAGEGGEQFF
TRBJ2-2	15	TRBV18	CASSPRSGDTGELFF
TRBJ1-1	13	TRBV18	CASSWTGETEAFF
TRBJ2-1	17	TRBV6-1	CASSEASLGLAGNEQFF
TRBJ2-5	14	TRBV25-1	CASSPGTAEETQYF
TRBJ1-4	16	TRBV7-2	CASSLGLQGRGEKLFF
TRBJ1-6	16	TRBV4-1	CASSQLAGGNNSPLHF
TRBJ2-2	16	TRBV6-6	CASSFSISANTGELFF
TRBJ2-3	15	TRBV9	CASSGLATPTDTQYF
TRBJ2-5	17	TRBV5-4	CASSPNPSGGAPETQYF
TRBJ1-2	14	TRBV6-5	CASSRDRTNYGYTF
TRBJ1-5	12	TRBV12-3/TRBV12-4	CASGGGNQPQHF
TRBJ2-5	15	TRBV30	CAWSGGLAGWETQYF